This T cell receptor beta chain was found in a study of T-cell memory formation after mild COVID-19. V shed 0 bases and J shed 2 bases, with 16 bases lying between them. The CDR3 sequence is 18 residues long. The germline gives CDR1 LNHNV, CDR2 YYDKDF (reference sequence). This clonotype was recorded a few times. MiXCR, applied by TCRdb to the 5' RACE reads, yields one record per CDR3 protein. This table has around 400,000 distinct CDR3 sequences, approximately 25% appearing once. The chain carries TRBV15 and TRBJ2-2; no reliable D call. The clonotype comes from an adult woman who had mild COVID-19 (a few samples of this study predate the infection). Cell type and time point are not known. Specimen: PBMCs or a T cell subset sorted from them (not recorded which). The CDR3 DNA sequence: TGTGCCACCAGCAGAGATGGCACTAAACGTCAAAACACCGGGGAGCTGTTTTTT. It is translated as CATSRDGTKRQNTGELFF.